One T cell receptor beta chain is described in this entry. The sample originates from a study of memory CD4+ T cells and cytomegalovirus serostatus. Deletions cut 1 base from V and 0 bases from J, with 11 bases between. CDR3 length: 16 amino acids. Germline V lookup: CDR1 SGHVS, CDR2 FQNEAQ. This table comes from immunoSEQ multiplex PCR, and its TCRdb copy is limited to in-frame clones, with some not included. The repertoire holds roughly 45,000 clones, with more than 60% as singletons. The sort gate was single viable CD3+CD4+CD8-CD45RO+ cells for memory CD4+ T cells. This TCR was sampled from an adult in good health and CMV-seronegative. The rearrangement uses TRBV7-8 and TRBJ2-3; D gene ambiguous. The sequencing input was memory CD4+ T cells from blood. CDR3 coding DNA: TGTGCCAGCAGCTTAGGAATGCAAACTAGCACAGATACGCAGTATTTT. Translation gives CASSLGMQTSTDTQYF. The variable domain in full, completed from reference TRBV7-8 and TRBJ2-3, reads GAGVSQSPRYKVAKRGQDVALRCDPISGHVSLFWYQQALGQGPEFLTYFQNEAQLDKSGLPSDRFFAERPEGSVSTLKIQRTQQEDSAVYLCASSLGMQTSTDTQYFGPGTRLTVL.